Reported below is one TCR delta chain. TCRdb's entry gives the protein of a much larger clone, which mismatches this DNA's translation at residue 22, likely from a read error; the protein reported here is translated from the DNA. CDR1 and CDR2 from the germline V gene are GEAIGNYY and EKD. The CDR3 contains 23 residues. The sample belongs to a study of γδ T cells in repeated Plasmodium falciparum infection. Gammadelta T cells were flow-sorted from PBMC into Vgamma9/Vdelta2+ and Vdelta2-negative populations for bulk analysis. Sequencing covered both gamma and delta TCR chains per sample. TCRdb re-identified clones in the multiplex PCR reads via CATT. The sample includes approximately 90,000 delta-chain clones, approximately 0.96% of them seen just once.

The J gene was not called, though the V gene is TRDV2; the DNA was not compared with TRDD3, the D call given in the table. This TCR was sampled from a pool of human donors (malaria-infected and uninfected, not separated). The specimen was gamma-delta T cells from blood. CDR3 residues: CACDTGTYRYYMGGTAGPSKLTF. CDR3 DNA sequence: TGTGCCTGTGACACGGGAACTTACCGGTATTACATGGGGGGCACCGCCGGACCATCTAAACTCACCTTT.